A single sample gave rise to the 23 T cell receptor beta chains below, sequenced in a study of blood T cell repertoires in COVID-19. The data were produced by immunoSEQ multiplex PCR, yet TCRdb's version contains in-frame clones alone and is incomplete. The table lists 400,000 or so clones, roughly nine tenths of them singletons. The specimen sequenced was PBMCs or T cells enriched from blood (not recorded which). The source of these receptors is a man aged 25-45 years who had recovered from COVID-19.

A word on this clone: Other DNA variants within this sample encode the same CDR3. This chain joins TRBV11-2 and TRBJ2-2; 7 bases match TRBD1. The junction had 0 bases not matched to a gene; V was cut back by 3 bases and J by 5 bases. CDR1 SGHAT and CDR2 FQNNGV come from the germline V gene. This CDR3 region has 13 residues. CDR3 nucleotides: TGTGCCAGCAGCTTCAGGGGGACCGGGGAGCTGTTTTTT. Translated, it gives CASSFRGTGELFF. The entire variable domain, with the rest obtained from reference TRBV11-2 and TRBJ2-2, is as follows: EAGVAQSPRYKIIEKRQSVAFWCNPISGHATLYWYQQILGQGPKLLIQFQNNGVVDDSQLPKDRFSAERLKGVDSTLKIQPAKLEDSAVYLCASSFRGTGELFFGEGSRLTVL.

V is TRBV18 and J is TRBJ2-1; the D gene is possibly TRBD2 (5 bases). Deletions cut 3 bases from V and 2 bases from J, with 11 bases between. The germline gives CDR1 KGHSH, CDR2 LQKENI. The length of the CDR3 is 15 residues. The CDR3 coding sequence is TGTGCCAGCTCACCGGGCCGGGATACCTACAATGAGCAGTTCTTC. It translates to CASSPGRDTYNEQFF. Complete variable domain (other parts from reference TRBV18 and TRBJ2-1): NAGVMQNPRHLVRRRGQEARLRCSPMKGHSHVYWYRQLPEEGLKFMVYLQKENIIDESGMPKERFSAEFPKEGPSILRIQQVVRGDSAAYFCASSPGRDTYNEQFFGPGTRLTVL.

This clone was seen a single time. The chain joins TRBV7-9 to TRBJ2-2, with 11 bases identical to TRBD1. The V gene's germline CDR1 is SEHNR and CDR2 FQNEAQ (reference sequence). The J segment lost 7 bases and the V segment lost 2 bases, leaving 15 bases of the junction unmatched. This CDR3 is 19 amino acids long. The CDR3 sequence: CASSLPGQGDRGSVGELFF. In nucleotides, the CDR3 is TGTGCCAGCAGCTTACCGGGACAGGGGGATCGCGGGAGTGTCGGGGAGCTGTTTTTT. The full variable domain, in which reference TRBV7-9 and TRBJ2-2 provide the parts outside the CDR3, is DTGVSQNPRHKITKRGQNVTFRCDPISEHNRLYWYRQTLGQGPEFLTYFQNEAQLEKSRLLSDRFSAERPKGSFSTLEIQRTEQGDSAMYLCASSLPGQGDRGSVGELFFGEGSRLTVL.

V is TRBV9 and J is TRBJ2-7; D perhaps matches TRBD2 (5 bases). Trimming cost V 4 bases and J 0 bases, with 23 bases left between them. Per germline, CDR1 SGDLS and CDR2 YYNGEE. CDR3 length: 18 amino acids. The CDR3 nucleotides read TGTGCCAGCAGCCAAAGAAGAGACGGGGTCGGAAGCTCCTACGAGCAGTACTTC. Protein product: CASSQRRDGVGSSYEQYF.

The chain joins TRBV5-1 to TRBJ1-1, with TRBD1 matching 9 bases. CDR1 is SGHRS, CDR2 YFSETQ, per germline. Germline trimming cut 5 bases from V and 7 bases from J; bases unmatched to any gene: 3. This CDR3 has 12 amino acids. The chain's CDR3 is CASRLGQGEAFF. The CDR3 coding sequence is TGCGCCAGCAGACTGGGACAGGGTGAAGCTTTCTTT. The full variable domain, completed using reference TRBV5-1 and TRBJ1-1, is KAGVTQTPRYLIKTRGQQVTLSCSPISGHRSVSWYQQTPGQGLQFLFEYFSETQRNKGNFPGRFSGRQFSNSRSEMNVSTLELGDSALYLCASRLGQGEAFFGQGTRLTVV.

V gene TRBV7-2 combines with J gene TRBJ2-3; 7 bases are a match to TRBD2. Germline V gives CDR1 SGHTA, CDR2 FQGNSA. J lost 0 bases, V lost 3 bases, and 6 bases had no gene match. CDR3 size: 16 residues. The CDR3 here is CASSLRTRASTDTQYF. In DNA, the CDR3 is TGTGCCAGCAGCTTGCGGACTAGGGCGAGCACAGATACGCAGTATTTT. Combining the CDR3 with reference TRBV7-2 and TRBJ2-3 gives the whole variable domain GAGVSQSPSNKVTEKGKDVELRCDPISGHTALYWYRQSLGQGLEFLIYFQGNSAPDKSGLPSDRFSAERTGGSVSTLTIQRTQQEDSAVYLCASSLRTRASTDTQYFGPGTRLTVL.

The J gene is TRBJ2-1, the V gene TRBV27; 14 bases fit TRBD2. Unmatched junction bases numbered 6, after V lost 0 bases and J lost 8 bases. The CDR3 length is 17 residues. CDR1 and CDR2 from the germline V gene are MNHEY and SMNVEV (reference sequence). The CDR3 is CASSLSVGTSGSYEQFF. CDR3 nucleotides: TGTGCCAGCAGTTTATCGGTTGGGACTAGCGGGAGCTATGAGCAGTTCTTC.

The gene calls are TRBV28 and TRBJ1-5; D might be TRBD1 (6 bases). The CDR3 runs 14 residues. V lost 8 bases and J 6 bases, leaving 17 bases between the germline ends. Germline assignment: CDR1 MDHEN and CDR2 SYDVKM. The CDR3 sequence: CASVFQGTGQPQHF. DNA for the CDR3: TGTGCCAGCGTTTTTCAGGGGACGGGTCAGCCCCAGCATTTT.

The CDR3 coding sequence is TGTGCCAGCAGCCCAGGACAGGGAATGGGTAATCAGCCCCAGCATTTT. Residues: CASSPGQGMGNQPQHF. V is TRBV7-9 and J is TRBJ1-5; 8 nucleotides agree with TRBD1. Germline V lookup: CDR1 SEHNR, CDR2 FQNEAQ (reference sequence). V lost 5 bases and J lost 4; bases outside the gene matches: 10. The CDR3 contains 16 residues.

The V and J genes are TRBV18 and TRBJ1-1, with TRBD1 matching 9 bases. Looked up from germline, CDR1 is KGHSH and CDR2 is LQKENI. Losses at the gene ends were 2 bases for V and 5 bases for J; bases not matched to a gene: 6. The CDR3 runs 15 residues. Written as DNA, the CDR3 is TGTGCCAGCTCACCAAGGGACAGGGCTTCAACTGAAGCTTTCTTT. Translating gives CASSPRDRASTEAFF.

This chain uses TRBV4-2 with TRBJ1-5; the match to TRBD1 covers 7 bases. CDR3 length equals 15 residues. Germline V gene lookup returns CDR1 LGHNA and CDR2 YNFKEQ. V lost 4 bases, J lost 3 bases, and 6 bases stayed unmatched. CDR3 region: CASSPTGNVNQPQHF. The CDR3 DNA sequence: TGTGCCAGCAGCCCGACAGGGAATGTCAATCAGCCCCAGCATTTT.

This clone was detected only a few times. The V call is TRBV12-3 or TRBV12-4, the J call TRBJ2-5; D call uncertain. This CDR3 has 12 residues. V was trimmed by 8 bases and J by 5 bases, leaving 12 bases between them. CDR3 region: CASSNTRETQYF. The CDR3 nucleotides read TGTGCCAGCTCGAACACCAGGGAGACCCAGTACTTC.

This clone was seen a few times. CDR3 amino acids: CASSSSPRGELFF. CDR3 DNA: TGTGCCAGCAGCTCTAGCCCGCGGGGGGAGCTGTTTTTT. The rearrangement links TRBV11-3 to TRBJ2-2, with D tentatively TRBD2 (5 bases). This CDR3 spans 13 amino acids. The germline gives CDR1 SGHNT, CDR2 YENEEA. The ends were cut back, 4 bases at V and 8 bases at J, with 11 bases in the middle.

The V call is TRBV7-8, the J call TRBJ2-7; tentative D call: TRBD2 (7 bases). Germline CDR1 is SGHVS and CDR2 is FQNEAQ. The ends were cut back, 4 bases at V and 2 bases at J, with 12 bases in the middle. The CDR3 is 14 residues long. The CDR3 protein is CASSWGGRAYEQYF. The CDR3 bases are TGTGCCAGCAGCTGGGGGGGCAGGGCCTACGAGCAGTACTTC.

The rearrangement links TRBV18 to TRBJ2-1; 12 bases are a match to TRBD2. The trim removed 6 bases at V and 7 bases at J, leaving 7 bases unmatched. Germline V lookup: CDR1 KGHSH, CDR2 LQKENI. The CDR3 runs to 15 residues. In DNA form, the CDR3 reads TGTGCCAGCTCCCCCCTAGCGGGAGGGCGAAATGAGCAGTTCTTC. Translation: CASSPLAGGRNEQFF.

This clone was seen a few times. The V and J genes are TRBV5-1 and TRBJ2-7; possible D gene TRBD1, 6 bases. CDR1 is SGHRS, CDR2 YFSETQ, per germline. This CDR3 comprises 13 residues. Trimming took off 2 bases at V and 3 bases at J, with 9 bases between the two ends. The chain's CDR3 is CASSLQGNYEQYF. The CDR3 nucleotides read TGCGCCAGCAGCTTACAGGGAAACTACGAGCAGTACTTC.

The gene calls are TRBV7-2 and TRBJ1-1, with D perhaps TRBD1 (5 bases). V lost 5 bases and J 6 bases, leaving 16 bases between the germline ends. From germline, CDR1 is SGHTA and CDR2 FQGNSA. The length of the CDR3 is 14 residues. CDR3 protein: CASSQGAGDAEAFF. The CDR3, as DNA: TGTGCCAGCAGCCAAGGGGCAGGAGACGCTGAAGCTTTCTTT. Variable domain in full (rest from reference TRBV7-2 and TRBJ1-1): GAGVSQSPSNKVTEKGKDVELRCDPISGHTALYWYRQSLGQGLEFLIYFQGNSAPDKSGLPSDRFSAERTGGSVSTLTIQRTQQEDSAVYLCASSQGAGDAEAFFGQGTRLTVV.

This clone turned up a few times. The chain combines TRBV27 with TRBJ2-7, with unresolved D. Germline V CDR1 and CDR2: MNHEY, SMNVEV (reference sequence). The CDR3 is made up of 15 amino acids. Trimming pared 4 bases from V and 1 base from J, leaving 14 bases between. CDR3 in DNA: TGTGCCAGCAGTTCTATTCCGACACCATCCTACGAGCAGTACTTC. It translates to CASSSIPTPSYEQYF.

The chain couples TRBV9 to TRBJ2-6, with D perhaps matching TRBD2 (6 bases). The CDR3 extends over 15 amino acids. Trimming shortened V by 7 bases and J by 2 bases, and 13 bases separated the two germline ends. Germline V gene sequence: CDR1 SGDLS, CDR2 YYNGEE. The chain's CDR3 is CASSFAGPGANVLTF. For the CDR3, the DNA is TGTGCCAGCTCCTTTGCGGGGCCTGGGGCCAACGTCCTGACTTTC.

The chain joins TRBV4-1 to TRBJ2-7; TRBD1 matches 7 bases. Trimming removed 4 bases from V and 3 bases from J; junction bases left unmatched: 12. Germline loops: CDR1 MGHRA, CDR2 YSYEKL. The CDR3 spans 16 residues. CDR3 DNA sequence: TGCGCCAGCAGCCTGGCACCGGGACAGCCAAACTACGAGCAGTACTTC. Its translation is CASSLAPGQPNYEQYF.

This chain links TRBV14 with TRBJ2-1; TRBD2 agrees at 7 bases. This CDR3 has 15 amino acids. The germline V gene encodes CDR1 SGHDN and CDR2 FVKESK. The V gene end was trimmed by 4 bases and the J gene end by 3 bases; junction bases not matched to a gene: 6. In DNA, the CDR3 is TGTGCCAGCAGCCCGAGCGGGACGGGCTACAATGAGCAGTTCTTC. Translated, it gives CASSPSGTGYNEQFF.

The chain joins TRBV19 to TRBJ2-1; TRBD2 aligns across 9 bases. Germline CDR1 reads LNHDA; CDR2 reads SQIVND (reference sequence). Trimming took 7 bases from V and 4 from J; bases not matched to a gene: 8. This CDR3 is built from 15 residues. This CDR3 is CASMFAGGRYNEQFF. In DNA form, the CDR3 reads TGTGCCAGTATGTTTGCGGGAGGGCGTTACAATGAGCAGTTCTTC.

The chain is built from TRBV2 and TRBJ1-5, with D possibly matching TRBD1 (6 bases). V gave up 6 bases and J gave up 4 bases, with 10 bases separating them. The germline CDR1 and CDR2 sequences are SNHLY and FYNNEI. The CDR3 loop spans 13 amino acids. The CDR3 spells CASRGTWNQPQHF. CDR3 in DNA: TGTGCCAGCAGGGGGACATGGAATCAGCCCCAGCATTTT. Based on the CDR3 plus reference TRBV2 and TRBJ1-5, the full variable domain is EPEVTQTPSHQVTQMGQEVILRCVPISNHLYFYWYRQILGQKVEFLVSFYNNEISEKSEIFDDQFSVERPDGSNFTLKIRSTKLEDSAMYFCASRGTWNQPQHFGDGTRLSIL.